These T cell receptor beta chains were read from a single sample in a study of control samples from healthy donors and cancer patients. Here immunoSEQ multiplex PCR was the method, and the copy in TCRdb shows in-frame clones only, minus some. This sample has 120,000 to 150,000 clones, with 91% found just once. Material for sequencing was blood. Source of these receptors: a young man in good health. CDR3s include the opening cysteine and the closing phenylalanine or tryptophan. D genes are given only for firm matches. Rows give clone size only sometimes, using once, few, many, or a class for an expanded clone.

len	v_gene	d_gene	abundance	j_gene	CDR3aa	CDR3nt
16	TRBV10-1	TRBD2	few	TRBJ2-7	CASRPIAGGTPYEQYF	TGCGCCAGCAGACCTATAGCGGGGGGTACCCCCTACGAGCAGTACTTC
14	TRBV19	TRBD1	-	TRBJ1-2	CASSMSRGQGGYTF	TGTGCCAGTAGTATGTCCAGGGGGCAAGGTGGCTACACCTTC
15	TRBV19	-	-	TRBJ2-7	CASSTPGAPTYEQYF	TGTGCCAGTAGTACCCCGGGAGCCCCTACCTACGAGCAGTACTTC
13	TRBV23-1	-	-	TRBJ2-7	CASSQLLSPEQYF	TGCGCCAGCAGTCAACTATTATCTCCCGAGCAGTACTTC
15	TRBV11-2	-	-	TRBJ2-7	CASSLGDQGPREQYF	TGTGCCAGCAGCTTAGGGGACCAGGGGCCCCGGGAGCAGTACTTC
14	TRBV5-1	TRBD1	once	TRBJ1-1	CASSLQGRDTEAFF	TGCGCCAGCAGCTTACAGGGGAGGGACACTGAAGCTTTCTTT
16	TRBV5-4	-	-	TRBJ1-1	CASSLFGGWANTEAFF	TGTGCCAGCAGCTTATTCGGGGGCTGGGCGAACACTGAAGCTTTCTTT
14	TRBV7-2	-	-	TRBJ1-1	CASSLALGFSEAFF	TGTGCCAGCAGCTTAGCGCTAGGGTTCAGTGAAGCTTTCTTT
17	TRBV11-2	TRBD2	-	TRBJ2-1	CASSLRRRGGAYNEQFF	TGTGCCAGCAGCTTACGCAGGCGGGGGGGAGCCTACAATGAGCAGTTCTTC
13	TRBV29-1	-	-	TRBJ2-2	CSVVSGYGGELFF	TGCAGCGTTGTATCGGGGTACGGCGGGGAGCTGTTTTTT
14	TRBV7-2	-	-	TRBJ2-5	CASSNSDPRETQYF	TGTGCCAGCAGTAACTCCGACCCCCGGGAGACCCAGTACTTC
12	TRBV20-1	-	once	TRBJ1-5	CSASEGNQPQHF	TGCAGTGCTAGTGAGGGCAATCAGCCCCAGCATTTT
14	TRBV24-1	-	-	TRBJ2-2	CATSVPPNTGELFF	TGTGCCACCAGTGTCCCACCGAACACCGGGGAGCTGTTTTTT
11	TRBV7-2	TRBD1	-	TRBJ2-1	CASSPGGEQFF	TGTGCCAGCAGCCCAGGGGGCGAGCAGTTCTTC